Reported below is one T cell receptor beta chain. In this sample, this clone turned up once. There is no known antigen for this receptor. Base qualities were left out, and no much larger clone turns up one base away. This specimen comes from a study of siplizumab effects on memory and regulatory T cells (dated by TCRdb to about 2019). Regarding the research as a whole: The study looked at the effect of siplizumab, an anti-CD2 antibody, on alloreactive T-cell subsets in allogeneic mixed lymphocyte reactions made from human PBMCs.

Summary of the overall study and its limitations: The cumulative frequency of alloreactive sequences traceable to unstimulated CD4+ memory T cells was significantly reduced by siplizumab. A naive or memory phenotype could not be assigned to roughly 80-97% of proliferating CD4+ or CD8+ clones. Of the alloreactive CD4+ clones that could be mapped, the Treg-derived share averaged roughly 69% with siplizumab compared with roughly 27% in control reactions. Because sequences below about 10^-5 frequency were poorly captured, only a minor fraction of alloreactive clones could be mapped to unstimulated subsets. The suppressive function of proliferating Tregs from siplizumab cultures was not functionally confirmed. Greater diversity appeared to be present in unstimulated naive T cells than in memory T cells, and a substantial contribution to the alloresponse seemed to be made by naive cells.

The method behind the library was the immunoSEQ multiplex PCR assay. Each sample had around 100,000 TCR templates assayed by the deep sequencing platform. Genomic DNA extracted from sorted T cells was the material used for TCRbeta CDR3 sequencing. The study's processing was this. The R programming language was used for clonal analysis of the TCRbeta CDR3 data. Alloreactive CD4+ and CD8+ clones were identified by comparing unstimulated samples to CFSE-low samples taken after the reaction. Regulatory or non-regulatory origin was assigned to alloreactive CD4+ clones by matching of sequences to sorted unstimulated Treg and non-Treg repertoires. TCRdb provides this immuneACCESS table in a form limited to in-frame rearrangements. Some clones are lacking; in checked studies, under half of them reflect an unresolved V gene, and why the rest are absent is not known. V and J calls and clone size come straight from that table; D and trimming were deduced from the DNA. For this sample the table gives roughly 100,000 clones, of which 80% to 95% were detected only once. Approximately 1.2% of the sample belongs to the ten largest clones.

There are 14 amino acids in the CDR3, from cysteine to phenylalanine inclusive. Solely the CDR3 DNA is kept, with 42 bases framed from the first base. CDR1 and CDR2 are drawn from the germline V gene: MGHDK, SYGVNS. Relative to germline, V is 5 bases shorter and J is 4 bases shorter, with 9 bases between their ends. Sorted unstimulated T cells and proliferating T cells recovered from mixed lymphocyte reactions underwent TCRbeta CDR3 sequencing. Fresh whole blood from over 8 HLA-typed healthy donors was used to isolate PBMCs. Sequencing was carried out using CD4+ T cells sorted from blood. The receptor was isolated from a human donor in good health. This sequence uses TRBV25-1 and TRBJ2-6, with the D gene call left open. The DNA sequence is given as TGTGCCAGCAGTAAAGGGTCCGGGGCCAACGTCCTGACTTTC. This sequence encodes CASSKGSGANVLTF.